Only one count was recorded for the clone carrying this T cell receptor beta chain. Trimming removed 0 bases from V and 4 bases from J, with 11 bases in between. From germline, CDR1 is SGHRS and CDR2 YFSETQ. The CDR3 consists of 14 residues. Only in-frame clones appear in the TCRdb table, and some are missing; sequencing was by immunoSEQ multiplex PCR. The data hold fewer than 65,000 clones, with about 90% observed a single time. This sample stems from a study of T cell changes during pregnancy in multiple sclerosis. The sequence derives from a female donor with multiple sclerosis, enrolled in a pregnancy study. This specimen consisted of CD4+ T cells from peripheral blood mononuclear cells, obtained in the first trimester of pregnancy. This sequence joins TRBV5-1 and TRBJ2-7; D perhaps matches TRBD2 (6 bases). CDR3 loop: CASSLGQGLYEQYF. Written as DNA, the CDR3 is TGCGCCAGCAGCTTGGGTCAGGGACTTTACGAGCAGTACTTC.